The present entry profiles one TCR beta chain with its context. The entry originates in a study of blood T cell repertoires in COVID-19. In the study overall: Both acute and convalescent COVID-19 samples were obtained from the United States, Italy and Spain. T cells, B-cell-depleted T cells, or PBMCs provided the cDNA or gDNA that served as material.

In the original analysis: Estimation of nucleated cell counts relied on the amplification of reference gene primers. Profiling relied on immunoSEQ multiplex PCR, and the TCRdb table lists in-frame clones only, not all of them. V, J and clone size reflect that table, while D and trimming were determined from the DNA. The table records over 200,000 clones, approximately 82% of them present only once. The sequence came from a woman aged 65 to 85 with active or convalescent COVID-19. Sequenced material: peripheral blood.

The CDR3 nucleotides read TGTGCCAGCAGCTTAACGACTACCACAGATACGCAGTATTTT. It codes for CASSLTTTTDTQYF. V and J are TRBV7-3 and TRBJ2-3; a possible D gene is TRBD2 (5 bases). The CDR3 length is 14 residues. Germline V CDR1 and CDR2: SGHTA, FQGTGA. The germline V and J ends were trimmed by 0 bases and 2 bases, with 6 bases remaining between them.